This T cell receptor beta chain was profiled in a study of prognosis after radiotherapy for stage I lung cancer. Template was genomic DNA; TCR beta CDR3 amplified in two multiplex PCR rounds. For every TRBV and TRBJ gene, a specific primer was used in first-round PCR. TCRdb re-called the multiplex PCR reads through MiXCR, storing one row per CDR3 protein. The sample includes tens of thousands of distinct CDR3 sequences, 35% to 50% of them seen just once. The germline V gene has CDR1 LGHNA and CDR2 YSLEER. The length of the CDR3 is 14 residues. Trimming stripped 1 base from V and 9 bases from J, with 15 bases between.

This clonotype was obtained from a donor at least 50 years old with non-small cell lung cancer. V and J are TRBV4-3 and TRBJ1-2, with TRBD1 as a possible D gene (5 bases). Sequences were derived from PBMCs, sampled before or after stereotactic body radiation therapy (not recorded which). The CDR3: CASSQVLGVRCYTF. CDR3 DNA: TGCGCCAGCAGCCAAGTTTTGGGGGTTAGGTGCTACACCTTC.